This is a list of T cell receptor beta chains from one sample in a study of T cells in Graves' hyperthyroidism and ophthalmopathy. From the multiplex PCR reads, TCRdb called clonotypes with MiXCR, one entry per CDR3 protein. The sample holds fewer than 250,000 distinct CDR3 sequences; roughly 18% are singletons and the top ten take around 50%. The specimen was blood. These TCRs come from a man aged 45-65 years with Graves' hyperthyroidism. Each CDR3 is given without its conserved first and last residue. A D gene is named only where the DNA matches it firmly.

12	-	TRBJ2-5	TRBV20-1	SGYEGSLRETQY
12	-	TRBJ2-3	TRBV18	ASSRLGGRDTQY
9	-	TRBJ1-1	TRBV20-1	SASRSTEAF
10	-	TRBJ2-5	TRBV29-1	SAELFPGSQY
12	-	TRBJ2-5	TRBV4-1	ASSQGRAEETQY
14	TRBD1	TRBJ1-5	TRBV28	ASSTRGQVYNQPQH
14	-	TRBJ1-4	TRBV19	ASNPRGAGMNEKLF
12	-	TRBJ2-1	TRBV4-3	ASSQDLPNNEQF
10	-	TRBJ2-1	TRBV10-3	AIRTSQGEQF
15	-	TRBJ2-2	TRBV11-3	ASSLAGGIGNTGELF
11	-	TRBJ2-3	TRBV7-2	ASTRGGTDTQY
13	TRBD1	TRBJ1-5	TRBV6-1	VSRKGQGSNQPQH
13	-	TRBJ2-3	TRBV28	ASSAGGKWTDTQY
14	TRBD1	TRBJ1-4	TRBV6-6	ASSYLRSGQNEKLF
11	-	TRBJ2-3	TRBV5-1	ASSLAWMNTQY
13	-	TRBJ2-5	TRBV28	ASSLDGSVKETQY
13	-	TRBJ1-1	TRBV18	ASSPYTVLDTEAF
12	-	TRBJ2-5	TRBV2	ASSEARTMETQY
10	-	TRBJ2-3	TRBV11-3	ASSLVEDTQY
10	-	TRBJ2-3	TRBV10-3	AISESLDTQY
14	-	TRBJ2-2	TRBV5-1	ASSFRAAGPTGELF
12	-	TRBJ2-2	TRBV9	ASSVASGSGELF
11	-	TRBJ2-2	TRBV5-5	ASSSGVAGELF
13	-	TRBJ2-3	TRBV15	ATSSPRARTDTQY
12	-	TRBJ2-7	TRBV7-2	DSSLGGGSYEQY
13	TRBD2	TRBJ2-5	TRBV3-1	ASSQEGWEGETQY
15	-	TRBJ1-6	TRBV6-1	ASSFDIEGTNNSPLH
12	-	TRBJ1-5	TRBV6-2/TRBV6-3	ASSYSFGNQPQH
14	TRBD2	TRBJ2-3	TRBV12-3/TRBV12-4	ASSFFGRAGSDTQY
12	-	TRBJ2-7	TRBV13	ASSPGFRRGEQY
14	-	TRBJ2-2	TRBV7-2	ASSLRGFANTGELF
15	TRBD1	TRBJ2-1	TRBV5-1	ASSLDWRQGPNNEQF
13	TRBD2	TRBJ2-1	TRBV10-3	AISESLAGSNEQF
14	TRBD2	TRBJ2-7	TRBV28	ASSSLAGGLSYEQY
13	-	TRBJ1-5	TRBV6-1	ASTIRQADYQPQH
12	-	TRBJ2-5	TRBV9	ASSPWGKQETQY
11	-	TRBJ2-7	TRBV10-1	ASSPSSAYEQY
11	TRBD2	TRBJ2-1	TRBV12-3/TRBV12-4	ATRDGGADEQF
13	-	TRBJ2-5	TRBV11-2	ASRAYRETQETQY
12	-	TRBJ1-5	TRBV28	ASSRTTSNQPQH
12	-	TRBJ1-2	TRBV4-3	ASSQRDTNDGYT
13	TRBD1	TRBJ2-1	TRBV27	ASSFLGTGLNEQF
12	-	TRBJ2-1	TRBV7-2	ASSPGRNYNEQF
12	-	TRBJ1-2	TRBV7-2	ASSYGPANYGYT
13	-	TRBJ1-2	TRBV6-2/TRBV6-3	ASSYLQGTNYGYT
11	-	TRBJ2-1	TRBV11-2	ASSLDLASEQF
12	-	TRBJ2-7	TRBV20-1	SARDYRRPYEQY
15	-	TRBJ1-1	TRBV3-1	ASSQVNSGFVNTEAF
13	TRBD2	TRBJ2-5	TRBV28	ASTGGTNTQETQY
15	TRBD2	TRBJ2-1	TRBV3-1	ASSPPMSGSFPNEQF
15	TRBD2	TRBJ2-3	TRBV6-1	ASSRGGTGGPADTQY
15	TRBD2	TRBJ2-1	TRBV25-1	ASSDPTSGSSYNEQF
12	TRBD1	TRBJ1-5	TRBV6-2/TRBV6-3	ASNTGQGSQPQH